This record looks at one T cell receptor (beta chain) sequence and its context. No antigen is known for it. This sample stems from a study of T cell responses to AZD1222 COVID-19 vaccine. Findings and limits, study-wide: Donors, mostly white British, included more females; clonal diversity was possibly underestimated.

The method was immunoSEQ multiplex PCR; TCRdb's version includes in-frame clones alone and lacks a portion of them. The sample lists some 48,000 clones; 65% to 90% were seen once. From germline, CDR1 is SNHLY and CDR2 FYNNEI. This CDR3 is 13 amino acids long. V was trimmed by 5 bases and J by 4 bases, leaving 9 bases between them. J is TRBJ2-1 and V is TRBV2; D assignment may be TRBD1 or TRBD2 (5 bases each). The sample consisted of peripheral blood, taken 28 days after the second AZD1222 dose. The origin of this receptor is an adult who received the AZD1222 COVID-19 vaccine. The CDR3 DNA is TGTGCCAGCAGTAAGGGACCTTACAATGAGCAGTTCTTC. Protein product: CASSKGPYNEQFF.